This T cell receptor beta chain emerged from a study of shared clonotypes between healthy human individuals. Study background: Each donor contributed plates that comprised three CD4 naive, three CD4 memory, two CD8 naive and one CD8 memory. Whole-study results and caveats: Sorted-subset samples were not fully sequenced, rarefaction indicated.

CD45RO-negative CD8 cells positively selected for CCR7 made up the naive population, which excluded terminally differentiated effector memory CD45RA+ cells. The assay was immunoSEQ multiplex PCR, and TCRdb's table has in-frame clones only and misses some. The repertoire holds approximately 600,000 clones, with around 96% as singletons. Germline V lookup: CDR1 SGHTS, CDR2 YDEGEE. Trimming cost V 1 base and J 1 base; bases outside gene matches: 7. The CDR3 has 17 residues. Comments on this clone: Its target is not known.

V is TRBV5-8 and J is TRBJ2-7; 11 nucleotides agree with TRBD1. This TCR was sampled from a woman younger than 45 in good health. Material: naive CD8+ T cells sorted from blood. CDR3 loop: CASSLRDRDRGSYEQYF. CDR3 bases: TGTGCCAGCAGCTTGAGAGACCGGGACAGGGGGTCCTACGAGCAGTACTTC.